The clone carrying this TCR beta chain was found a few times. Its antigen is not known. Indicated treatment: roughly 10-day PBMC culture with coronavirus spike peptide pools or control peptides (ViraFEST assay). This entry comes from a study of vaccination and CD4 T cells after COVID-19. Cultured CD4+ T cell DNA underwent sequencing with the Oncomine TCR Beta short-read assay. TCRdb passed the PCR reads through MiXCR, listing each CDR3 protein once. The data contain approximately 15,000 distinct CDR3 sequences, approximately 50% of them singletons. The sequence derives from a human donor who received a COVID-19 vaccine. The sample was CD4+ T cells from blood, cultured in vitro, taken before SARS-CoV-2 vaccination.

This CDR3 is CASSLLGQGADYGYTF. CDR3 in DNA: TGTGCCAGCAGCCTTCTTGGACAGGGGGCTGACTATGGCTACACCTTC. The V call is TRBV7-9, the J call TRBJ1-2; 11 nucleotides align to TRBD1. The germline V gene encodes CDR1 SEHNR and CDR2 FQNEAQ (reference sequence). CDR3 length: 16 amino acids. V trimming: 5 bases; J trimming: 3 bases; junction bases outside the gene matches: 8.